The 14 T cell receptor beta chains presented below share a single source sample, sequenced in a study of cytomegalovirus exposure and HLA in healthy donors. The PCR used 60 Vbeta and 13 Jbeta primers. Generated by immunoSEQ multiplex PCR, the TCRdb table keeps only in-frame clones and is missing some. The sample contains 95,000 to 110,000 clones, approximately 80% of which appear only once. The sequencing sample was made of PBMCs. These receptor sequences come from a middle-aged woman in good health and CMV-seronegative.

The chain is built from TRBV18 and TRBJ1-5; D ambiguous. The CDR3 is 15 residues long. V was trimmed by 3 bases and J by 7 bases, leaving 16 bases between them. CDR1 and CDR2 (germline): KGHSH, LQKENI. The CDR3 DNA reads TGTGCCAGCTCACCCCGCAGGCTCCGTGAGCAGCCCCAGCATTTT. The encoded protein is CASSPRRLREQPQHF. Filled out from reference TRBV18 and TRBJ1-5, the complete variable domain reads NAGVMQNPRHLVRRRGQEARLRCSPMKGHSHVYWYRQLPEEGLKFMVYLQKENIIDESGMPKERFSAEFPKEGPSILRIQQVVRGDSAAYFCASSPRRLREQPQHFGDGTRLSIL.

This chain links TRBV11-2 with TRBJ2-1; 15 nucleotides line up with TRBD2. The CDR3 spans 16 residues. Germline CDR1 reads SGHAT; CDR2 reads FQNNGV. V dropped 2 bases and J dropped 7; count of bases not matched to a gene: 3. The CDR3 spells CASSLRGLAGGNEQFF. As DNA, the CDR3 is TGTGCCAGCAGCTTACGGGGACTAGCGGGAGGTAATGAGCAGTTCTTC.

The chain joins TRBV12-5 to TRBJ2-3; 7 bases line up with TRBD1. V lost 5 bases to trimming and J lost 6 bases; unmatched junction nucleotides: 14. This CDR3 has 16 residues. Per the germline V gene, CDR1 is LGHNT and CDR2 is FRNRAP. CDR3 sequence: CASGLDTGQMVDTQYF. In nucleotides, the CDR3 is TGTGCTAGTGGTCTTGACACGGGACAGATGGTGGATACGCAGTATTTT.

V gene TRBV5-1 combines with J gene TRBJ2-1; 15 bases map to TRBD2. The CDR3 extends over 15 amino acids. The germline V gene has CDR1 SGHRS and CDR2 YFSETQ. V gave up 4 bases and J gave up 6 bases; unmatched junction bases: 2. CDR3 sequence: CASSPGLAGGNEQFF. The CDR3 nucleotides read TGCGCCAGCAGCCCGGGACTAGCGGGAGGCAATGAGCAGTTCTTC.

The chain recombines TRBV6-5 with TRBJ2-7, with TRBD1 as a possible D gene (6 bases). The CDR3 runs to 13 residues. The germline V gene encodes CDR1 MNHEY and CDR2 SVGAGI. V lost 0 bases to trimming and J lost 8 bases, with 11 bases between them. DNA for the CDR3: TGTGCCAGCAGTTACTCGGCAGGGGCTCAGCAGTACTTC. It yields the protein CASSYSAGAQQYF.

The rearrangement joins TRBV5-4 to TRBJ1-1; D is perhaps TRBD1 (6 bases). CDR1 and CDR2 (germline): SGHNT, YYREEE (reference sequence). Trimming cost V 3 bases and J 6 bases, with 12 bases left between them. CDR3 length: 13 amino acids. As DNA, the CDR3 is TGTGCCAGCAGCTGGACGGACAGCGCTGAAGCTTTCTTT. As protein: CASSWTDSAEAFF.

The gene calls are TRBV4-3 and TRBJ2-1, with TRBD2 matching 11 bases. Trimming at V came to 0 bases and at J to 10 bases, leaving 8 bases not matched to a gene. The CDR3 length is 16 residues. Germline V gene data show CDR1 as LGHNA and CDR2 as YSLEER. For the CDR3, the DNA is TGCGCCAGCAGCCAAGATAACCTAGCGGGAGGACGGGAGCAGTTCTTC. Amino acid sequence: CASSQDNLAGGREQFF.

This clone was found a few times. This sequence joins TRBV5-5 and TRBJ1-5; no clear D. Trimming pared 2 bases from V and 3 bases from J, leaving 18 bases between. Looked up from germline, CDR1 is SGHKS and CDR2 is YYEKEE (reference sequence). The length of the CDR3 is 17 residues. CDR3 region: CASSLGTYGRPNQPQHF. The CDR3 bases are TGTGCCAGCAGCTTAGGCACCTACGGGAGGCCCAATCAGCCCCAGCATTTT.

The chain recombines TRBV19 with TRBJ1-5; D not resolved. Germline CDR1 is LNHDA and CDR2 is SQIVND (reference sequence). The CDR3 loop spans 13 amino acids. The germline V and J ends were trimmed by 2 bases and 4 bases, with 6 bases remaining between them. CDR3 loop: CASSIQDNQPQHF. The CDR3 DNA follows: TGTGCCAGTAGTATACAGGATAATCAGCCCCAGCATTTT.

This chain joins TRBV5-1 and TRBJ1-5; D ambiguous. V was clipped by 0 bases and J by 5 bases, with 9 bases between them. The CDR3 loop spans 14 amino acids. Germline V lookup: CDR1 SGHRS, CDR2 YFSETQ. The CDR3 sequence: CASSLGGSDQPQHF. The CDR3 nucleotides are TGCGCCAGCAGCTTGGGAGGCAGCGATCAGCCCCAGCATTTT.

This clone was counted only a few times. CDR3 nucleotides: TGTGCCAGCAGTTTCCTCGGAATATTTGGGCTGAGTGAGCAGTTCTTC. It translates to CASSFLGIFGLSEQFF. The chain is built from TRBV6-5 and TRBJ2-1; D call uncertain. The germline V gene has CDR1 MNHEY and CDR2 SVGAGI. The CDR3 length is 16 residues. The V gene lost 4 bases and the J gene lost 9 bases, with 22 bases spanning the gap.

This CDR3 reads CASRLTGGHYGYTF. CDR3 sequence (DNA): TGTGCCAGCAGACTTACAGGGGGCCACTATGGCTACACCTTC. This rearrangement joins TRBV28 to TRBJ1-2; 9 positions agree with TRBD1. Germline loops: CDR1 MDHEN, CDR2 SYDVKM. The J segment lost 3 bases and the V segment lost 6 bases, leaving 5 bases of the junction unmatched. This CDR3 contains 14 residues.

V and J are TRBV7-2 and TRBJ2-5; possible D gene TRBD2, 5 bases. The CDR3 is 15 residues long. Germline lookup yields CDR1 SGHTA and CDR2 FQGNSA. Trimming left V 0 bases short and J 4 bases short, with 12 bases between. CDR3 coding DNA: TGTGCCAGCAGCTTAGCGCCGGGGTTTGGAGAGACCCAGTACTTC. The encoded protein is CASSLAPGFGETQYF.

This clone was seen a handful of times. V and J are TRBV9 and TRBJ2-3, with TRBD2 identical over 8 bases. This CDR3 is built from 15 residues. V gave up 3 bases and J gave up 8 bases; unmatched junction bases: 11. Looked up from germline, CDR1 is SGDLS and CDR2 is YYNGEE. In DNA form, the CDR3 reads TGTGCCAGCAGCGCACGTAGCGGGACGGGGTTTACGCAGTATTTT. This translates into CASSARSGTGFTQYF.